Below, 15 T cell receptor beta chains from the same sample are listed, as sequenced in a study of CD8+ T cells in alopecia areata. It was cDNA, reverse transcribed from extracted RNA, that served as the sequencing template. Produced via immunoSEQ multiplex PCR; TCRdb's table is partial and in-frame only. The data show tens of thousands of clones, around 54% seen once. The specimen sequenced was NKG2D-high CD8+ T cells sorted from blood. Source of these receptors: a human donor with alopecia areata.

This clone occurred a few times. This chain uses TRBV28 with TRBJ2-5; D is unresolved. This CDR3 region has 16 residues. Per the germline V gene, CDR1 is MDHEN and CDR2 is SYDVKM. V dropped 6 bases and J dropped 5 bases, with 22 bases sitting between them. CDR3 residues: CASSLQPLESVETQYF. CDR3 DNA: TGTGCCAGCAGCCTTCAGCCCCTCGAGTCCGTCGAGACCCAGTACTTC.

The rearrangement joins TRBV5-4 to TRBJ2-1; 8 nucleotides line up with TRBD1. Trimming at V came to 0 bases and at J to 4 bases, leaving 0 bases not matched to a gene. The CDR3 is 14 amino acids. Germline lookup yields CDR1 SGHNT and CDR2 YYREEE (reference sequence). The chain's CDR3 is CASSLGTGYNEQFF. CDR3 bases: TGTGCCAGCAGCTTGGGGACAGGGTACAATGAGCAGTTCTTC.

This rearrangement joins TRBV5-6 to TRBJ2-7; 8 bases agree with TRBD1. Germline-derived CDR1 and CDR2 are SGHDT and YYEEEE. Trimming cost V 0 bases and J 5 bases; bases outside gene matches: 1. This CDR3 contains 13 residues. CDR3 coding DNA: TGTGCCAGCAGCTTGGGACAGGGGAACGAGCAGTACTTC. Its translation: CASSLGQGNEQYF.

The rearrangement uses TRBV7-9 and TRBJ2-7, with 8 bases that match TRBD1. This CDR3 has 15 residues. The ends lost 5 bases at V and 3 bases at J; junction bases unmatched: 9. Germline CDR1 reads SEHNR; CDR2 reads FQNEAQ (reference sequence). CDR3 DNA: TGTGCCAGCAGCCTAACGGGACAGGTGAACTACGAGCAGTACTTC. It is translated as CASSLTGQVNYEQYF.

The rearrangement joins TRBV4-3 to TRBJ1-2, with D tentatively TRBD1 (5 bases). The V end was cut by 2 bases, the J end by 4 bases, with 11 bases between. Germline V gene data show CDR1 as LGHNA and CDR2 as YSLEER. This CDR3 spans 14 amino acids. CDR3 protein: CASSQLGLSYGYTF. The CDR3 nucleotides are TGCGCCAGCAGCCAACTGGGACTGAGCTATGGCTACACCTTC.

The chain links TRBV5-1 to TRBJ2-7; no definite D call. The CDR3 is 14 amino acids. From germline, CDR1 is SGHRS and CDR2 YFSETQ. Trimming removed 2 bases from V and 12 bases from J, with 21 bases in between. CDR3 sequence (DNA): TGCGCCAGCAGCTTTCAAGAACAACCTCTGATTTGGTACTTC. Protein product: CASSFQEQPLIWYF.

The V call is TRBV6-6, the J call TRBJ2-1; perhaps TRBD1 as D (5 bases). CDR1 is MNHNY, CDR2 SVGAGI, per germline (reference sequence). This CDR3 has 14 amino acids. The ends were cut back, 7 bases at V and 8 bases at J, with 18 bases in the middle. CDR3 residues: CASNGPSGHDEQFF. The CDR3 nucleotides read TGTGCCAGCAACGGACCATCAGGGCACGATGAGCAGTTCTTC.

The table lists this clone with a count of one. The chain carries TRBV7-8 and TRBJ1-1; D might be TRBD1 (5 bases). This CDR3 contains 14 residues. CDR1 SGHVS and CDR2 FQNEAQ come from the germline V gene. Trimming removed 7 bases at V and 5 bases at J, with 17 bases between. CDR3 residues: CASTPIGDGTEAFF. CDR3 DNA sequence: TGTGCCAGCACCCCGATAGGGGATGGGACTGAAGCTTTCTTT.

The rearrangement links TRBV6-1 to TRBJ1-5; D perhaps matches TRBD1 (5 bases). Germline CDR1 reads MNHNS; CDR2 reads SASEGT. The V and J ends lost 1 base and 3 bases respectively, with 7 bases between them. The CDR3 has 14 residues. The CDR3 bases are TGTGCCAGCAGTGAAGGGGGGGTCAATCAGCCCCAGCATTTT. It encodes CASSEGGVNQPQHF.

The CDR3 coding sequence is TGTGCCAGCAGTTTACCGGGGGGGGAGACCCAGTACTTC. It specifies CASSLPGGETQYF. The rearrangement joins TRBV27 to TRBJ2-5; 8 bases are shared with TRBD2. The J segment lost 5 bases and the V segment lost 2 bases, leaving 1 base of the junction unmatched. This CDR3 comprises 13 residues. The germline V gene encodes CDR1 MNHEY and CDR2 SMNVEV (reference sequence).

The chain links TRBV5-1 to TRBJ2-3, with D uncertain. The CDR3 has 13 residues. From germline, CDR1 is SGHRS and CDR2 YFSETQ. V lost 2 bases and J 1 base, leaving 5 bases between the germline ends. The DNA for the CDR3 is TGCGCCAGCAGCTTAAGCGGCACAGATACGCAGTATTTT. Translation gives CASSLSGTDTQYF.

The rearrangement joins TRBV29-1 to TRBJ2-7; the D gene is possibly TRBD1 (7 bases). This CDR3 has 12 amino acids. Germline CDR1 reads SQVTM; CDR2 reads ANQGSEA. Trimming took 5 bases from V and 3 from J, leaving 11 bases between them. As DNA, the CDR3 is TGCAGCGTTTACAGGGGAGGCTACGAGCAGTACTTC. Translated: CSVYRGGYEQYF.

The chain has TRBV28 and TRBJ2-3; D unclear. V was clipped by 5 bases and J by 0 bases, with 18 bases between them. The CDR3 spans 17 residues. Germline V CDR1 and CDR2: MDHEN, SYDVKM. CDR3 amino acids: CASSRISLSSSTDTQYF. CDR3 nucleotide sequence: TGTGCCAGCAGTCGCATCTCGTTGAGCAGTAGCACAGATACGCAGTATTTT.

There are a few counts of this clone. The V call is TRBV4-1, the J call TRBJ2-2; D unresolved. V lost 0 bases and J 0 bases, leaving 14 bases between the germline ends. Germline loops: CDR1 MGHRA, CDR2 YSYEKL. The CDR3 covers 18 residues. The CDR3 region has the DNA TGCGCCAGCAGCCAAGAAGTCGCCGACCTCGCGAACACCGGGGAGCTGTTTTTT. Translating it yields CASSQEVADLANTGELFF.

This sequence joins TRBV2 and TRBJ1-1, with a tentative D call TRBD1 (5 bases). Germline V gives CDR1 SNHLY, CDR2 FYNNEI. The CDR3 totals 12 residues. Trimming removed 9 bases at V and 2 bases at J, with 10 bases between. CDR3 in amino acids: CARGVPNTEAFF. DNA for the CDR3: TGTGCCAGAGGGGTCCCAAACACTGAAGCTTTCTTT.